This T cell receptor beta chain was sequenced for a study of response to subunit inactivated influenza vaccine. Points from the study as a whole: Only a handful of new T cells, the authors suggested, are recruited with each seasonal influenza vaccination.

This clonotype has more than one count but fewer than ten. As yet, its antigen is unknown. TCRdb re-called the RT-PCR reads with MiXCR, one entry per CDR3 protein. Among 550,000 to 600,000 distinct CDR3 sequences listed, approximately 12% were seen once. Sequenced here: PBMCs from blood, sampled on the day of vaccination. This receptor was taken from a man aged 45-65 years who received an inactivated influenza vaccine.

The CDR3 nucleotides read TGTGCCATCAGTCCGACAGGGGATAATTCACCCCTCCACTTT. This encodes CAISPTGDNSPLHF. The V gene is TRBV10-3, the J gene TRBJ1-6; TRBD1 matches 8 bases. J was trimmed by 5 bases and V by 5 bases; bases with no gene match: 2. This CDR3 has 14 amino acids. The germline CDR1 and CDR2 sequences are ENHRY and SYGVKD.